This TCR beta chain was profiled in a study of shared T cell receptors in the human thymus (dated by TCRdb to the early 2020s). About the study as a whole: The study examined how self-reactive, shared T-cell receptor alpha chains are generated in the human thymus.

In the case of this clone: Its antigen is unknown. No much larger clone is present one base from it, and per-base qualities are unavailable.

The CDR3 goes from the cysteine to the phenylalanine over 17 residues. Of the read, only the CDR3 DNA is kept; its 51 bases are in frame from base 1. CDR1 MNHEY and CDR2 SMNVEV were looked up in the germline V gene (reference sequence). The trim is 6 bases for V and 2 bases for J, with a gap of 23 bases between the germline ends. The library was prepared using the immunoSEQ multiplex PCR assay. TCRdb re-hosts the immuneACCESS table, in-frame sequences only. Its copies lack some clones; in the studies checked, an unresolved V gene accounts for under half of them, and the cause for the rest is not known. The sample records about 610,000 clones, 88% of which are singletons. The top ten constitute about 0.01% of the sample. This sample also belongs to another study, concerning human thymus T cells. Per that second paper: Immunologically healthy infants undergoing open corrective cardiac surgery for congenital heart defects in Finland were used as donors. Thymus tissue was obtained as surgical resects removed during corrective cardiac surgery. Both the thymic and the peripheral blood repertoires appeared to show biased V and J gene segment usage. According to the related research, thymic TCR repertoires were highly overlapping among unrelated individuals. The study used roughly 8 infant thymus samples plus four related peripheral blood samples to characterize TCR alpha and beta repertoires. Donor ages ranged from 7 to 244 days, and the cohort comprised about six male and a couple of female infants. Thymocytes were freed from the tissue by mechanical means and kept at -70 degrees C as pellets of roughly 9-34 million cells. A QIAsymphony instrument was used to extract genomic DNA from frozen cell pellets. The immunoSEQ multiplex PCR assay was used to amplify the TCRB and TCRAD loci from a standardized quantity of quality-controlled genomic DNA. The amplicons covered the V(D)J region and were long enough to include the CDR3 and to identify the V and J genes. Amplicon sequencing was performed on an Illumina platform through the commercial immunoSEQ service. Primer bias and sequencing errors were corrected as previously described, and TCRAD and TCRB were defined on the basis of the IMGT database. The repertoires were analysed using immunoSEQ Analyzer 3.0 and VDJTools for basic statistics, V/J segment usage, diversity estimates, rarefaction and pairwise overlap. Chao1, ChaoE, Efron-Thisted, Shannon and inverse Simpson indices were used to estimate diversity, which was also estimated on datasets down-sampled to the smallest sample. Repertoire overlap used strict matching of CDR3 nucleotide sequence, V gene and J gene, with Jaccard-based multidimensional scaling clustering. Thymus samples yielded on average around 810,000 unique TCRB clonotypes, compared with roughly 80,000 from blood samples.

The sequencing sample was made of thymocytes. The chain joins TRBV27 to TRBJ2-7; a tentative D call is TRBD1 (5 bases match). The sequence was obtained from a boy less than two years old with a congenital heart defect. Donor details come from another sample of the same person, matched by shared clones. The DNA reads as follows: TGTGCCAGCAGCGACAGAAGGCCGGCTACGCGGACCTACGAGCAGTACTTC. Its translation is CASSDRRPATRTYEQYF.